The clone carrying this TCR beta chain was recorded at least ten times. What it recognizes is unknown. Four subsets defined by CD45RA and CD27 were sorted after CD3, CD4, CD8 and live/dead staining. The source of the sample is a study of naive and memory T cell subsets. Regarding the study as a whole: Each distinct alpha or beta sequence counts as one clonotype.

The beta constant-region primer was an equimolar mix of two oligonucleotides covering TRBC1 and TRBC2. TCRdb recomputed calls from the UMI-ligation and nested PCR reads with MiXCR, one row per CDR3 protein. The table lists some 83,000 distinct CDR3 sequences, approximately 14% of them singletons. CDR1 and CDR2 (germline): SGHNT, YYREEE (reference sequence). The V gene lost 0 bases and the J gene lost 1 base, with 10 bases spanning the gap. The length of the CDR3 is 15 residues. This receptor was taken from a human donor in good health. The sequenced material came from central memory CD4+ T cells from blood. V gene TRBV5-4 combines with J gene TRBJ2-5; D remains unclear. The CDR3 sequence is CASSLGQAIQETQYF. CDR3 nucleotides: TGTGCCAGCAGCTTGGGTCAGGCGATCCAAGAGACCCAGTACTTC.